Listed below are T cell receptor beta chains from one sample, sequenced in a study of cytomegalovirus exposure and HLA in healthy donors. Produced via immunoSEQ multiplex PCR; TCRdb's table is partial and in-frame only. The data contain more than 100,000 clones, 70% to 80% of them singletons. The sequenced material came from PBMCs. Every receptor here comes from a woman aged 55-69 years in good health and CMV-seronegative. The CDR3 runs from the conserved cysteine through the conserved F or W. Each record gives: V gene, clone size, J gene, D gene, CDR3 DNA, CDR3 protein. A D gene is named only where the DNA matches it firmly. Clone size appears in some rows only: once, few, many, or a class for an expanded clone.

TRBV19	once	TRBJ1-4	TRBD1	TGTGCCAGTAGTCTTAGACCGACAGGGGAACTGTTTTTT	CASSLRPTGELFF
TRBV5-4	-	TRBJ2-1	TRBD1	TGTGCCAGCAGCACGGGACAGAGCTCCTACAATGAGCAGTTCTTC	CASSTGQSSYNEQFF
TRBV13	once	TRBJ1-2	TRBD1	TGTGCCAGCAGCTTAGTTTACAGGGGGTACACCTTC	CASSLVYRGYTF
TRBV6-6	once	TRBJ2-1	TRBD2	TGTGCCAGCAGTTTCCTAGCGGGGGCCACCAATGAGCAGTTCTTC	CASSFLAGATNEQFF
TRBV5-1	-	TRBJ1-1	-	TGCGCCAGCAGCACCAGGCGGGAGGGGACTGAAGCTTTCTTT	CASSTRREGTEAFF
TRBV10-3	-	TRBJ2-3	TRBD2	TGTGCCATCAGTGCCGGGACTAGCGGGGGAACAGATACGCAGTATTTT	CAISAGTSGGTDTQYF
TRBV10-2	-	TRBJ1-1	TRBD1	TGCGCCAGCAGGGGACAGGGGGCAAACACTGAAGCTTTCTTT	CASRGQGANTEAFF
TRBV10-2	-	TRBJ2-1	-	TGCGCCAGCAGTTCAGGGCGGGGATACAATGAGCAGTTCTTC	CASSSGRGYNEQFF
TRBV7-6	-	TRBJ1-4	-	TGTGCCAGCAGCTTAACCGTGCGGGGACGGGCTAATGAAAAACTGTTTTTT	CASSLTVRGRANEKLFF
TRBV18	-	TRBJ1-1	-	TGTGCCAGCTCACCACTCACGACAAAGAACACTGAAGCTTTCTTT	CASSPLTTKNTEAFF
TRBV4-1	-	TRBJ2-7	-	TGCGCCAGCAGCCAAGACCCGACGGAGTCCTACGAGCAGTACTTC	CASSQDPTESYEQYF
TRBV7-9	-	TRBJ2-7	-	TGTGCCAGCAGCCTAGTTAGCTCCTACGAGCAGTACTTC	CASSLVSSYEQYF